The 17 T cell receptor beta chains presented below share a single source sample, sequenced in a study of blood T cell repertoires in COVID-19. Generated by immunoSEQ multiplex PCR, the TCRdb table keeps only in-frame clones and is missing some. This repertoire shows about 190,000 clones, around nine tenths found once; its top ten account for roughly 6.7%. Sequencing input: peripheral blood. These receptors came from a man aged 35-49 years with acute or convalescent COVID-19.

The rearrangement joins TRBV6-2 or TRBV6-3 to TRBJ1-3; TRBD1 matches 7 bases. The J segment lost 2 bases and the V segment lost 5 bases, leaving 9 bases of the junction unmatched. The CDR3 consists of 16 residues. Germline V gives CDR1 MNHEY, CDR2 SVGEGT. CDR3 DNA sequence: TGTGCCAGCAGTCAACCGACAGGGTTTACTGGAAACACCATATATTTT. Translating gives CASSQPTGFTGNTIYF.

The rearrangement uses TRBV5-4 and TRBJ2-5, with D possibly matching TRBD1 (6 bases). The germline V gene encodes CDR1 SGHNT and CDR2 YYREEE (reference sequence). Between the trimmed V and J ends, which lost 4 bases and 0 bases, there was a span of 10 bases. This CDR3 spans 14 amino acids. CDR3 DNA sequence: TGTGCCAGCAGCCGCCGACAGGACCAAGAGACCCAGTACTTC. It is translated as CASSRRQDQETQYF.

This chain links TRBV30 with TRBJ2-2; tentative D call: TRBD2 (6 bases). The CDR3 has 14 residues. The V gene lost 0 bases and the J gene lost 6 bases, with 11 bases spanning the gap. Germline assignment: CDR1 GTSNPN and CDR2 SVGIG (reference sequence). The CDR3: CAWSVLPGAGELFF. Here the CDR3 DNA reads TGTGCCTGGAGTGTACTTCCGGGAGCCGGGGAGCTGTTTTTT.

The chain is built from TRBV7-3 and TRBJ2-7; D is unclear. The V and J ends lost 0 bases and 0 bases respectively, with 3 bases between them. The CDR3 covers 13 residues. From germline, CDR1 is SGHTA and CDR2 FQGTGA. CDR3 sequence reads: CASSLTHSYEQYF. The CDR3 bases are TGTGCCAGCAGCTTAACCCACTCCTACGAGCAGTACTTC.

This chain links TRBV4-3 with TRBJ1-4; 8 bases are a match to TRBD1. The CDR3 is made up of 15 amino acids. CDR1 and CDR2 from the germline V gene are LGHNA and YSLEER. Unmatched junction bases numbered 7, after V lost 2 bases and J lost 8 bases. The CDR3 DNA reads as TGCGCCAGCAGCCAACGACCCGACAGGGGAGAAAAACTGTTTTTT. Translation gives CASSQRPDRGEKLFF.

This chain uses TRBV6-5 with TRBJ1-2; D may be TRBD1 (5 bases). The germline V gene encodes CDR1 MNHEY and CDR2 SVGAGI. The CDR3 is 15 amino acids. Between the trimmed V and J ends, which lost 7 bases and 1 base, there was a span of 16 bases. The DNA of the CDR3 is TGTGCCAGCACCGAGACAGTTTTCCTTAACTATGGCTACACCTTC. It is translated as CASTETVFLNYGYTF.

The chain is built from TRBV7-8 and TRBJ1-2; D remains ambiguous. Looked up from germline, CDR1 is SGHVS and CDR2 is FQNEAQ. V lost 5 bases to trimming and J lost 5 bases, with 15 bases between them. The CDR3 length is 14 residues. CDR3 in amino acids: CASSPRTYGYGYTF. The DNA of the CDR3 is TGTGCCAGCAGCCCCCGTACCTATGGTTATGGCTACACCTTC.

In this sample, this clone turned up a few times. V gene TRBV7-6 combines with J gene TRBJ2-5, with TRBD2 matching 10 bases. Trimming removed 1 base from V and 5 bases from J; junction bases left unmatched: 1. The CDR3 spans 14 residues. Germline V gene lookup returns CDR1 SGHVS and CDR2 FNYEAQ. CDR3 in amino acids: CASSLVSGGETQYF. DNA for the CDR3: TGTGCCAGCAGCTTAGTTAGCGGGGGGGAGACCCAGTACTTC.

The rearrangement links TRBV5-1 to TRBJ1-3, with TRBD1 identical over 8 bases. The CDR3 runs to 17 residues. Germline lookup yields CDR1 SGHRS and CDR2 YFSETQ. V shed 0 bases and J 4 bases; nucleotides not matched to a gene: 9. The DNA of the CDR3 is TGCGCCAGCAGCTTGGATGGGGCAGGGGGCTCAGGAAACACCATATATTTT. Protein sequence: CASSLDGAGGSGNTIYF.

The chain uses TRBV5-6 and TRBJ2-7, with a weak D call TRBD2 (7 bases). Germline lookup yields CDR1 SGHDT and CDR2 YYEEEE. The ends were cut back, 0 bases at V and 2 bases at J, with 15 bases in the middle. The CDR3 runs to 16 residues. CDR3 region: CASSLALTGGAYEQYF. The CDR3 DNA sequence: TGTGCCAGCAGCTTGGCGCTGACGGGGGGCGCCTACGAGCAGTACTTC.

This clone occurred once. This chain uses TRBV3-1 (or the pseudogene TRBV3-2) with TRBJ2-2; possible D gene TRBD2, 6 bases. Trimming left V 1 base short and J 5 bases short, with 11 bases between. The CDR3 extends over 15 amino acids. Germline assignment: CDR1 LGHDT and CDR2 YNNKEL (reference sequence). CDR3 protein: CASSQGRGKTGELFF. In DNA form, the CDR3 reads TGTGCCAGCAGCCAAGGCCGGGGGAAAACCGGGGAGCTGTTTTTT.

The chain has TRBV28 and TRBJ1-2, with 7 bases matching TRBD1. V lost 6 bases and J lost 1; bases outside the gene matches: 11. The CDR3 has 16 residues. Germline values: CDR1 MDHEN, CDR2 SYDVKM. This chain's CDR3 is CASSHLDRPYNYGYTF. The CDR3 DNA follows: TGTGCCAGCAGCCACTTGGACAGGCCCTATAACTATGGCTACACCTTC.

CDR3 in amino acids: CASSLGGTSSFYGYTF. In nucleotides, the CDR3 is TGTGCCAGCAGCTTGGGGGGCACTTCCAGCTTCTATGGCTACACCTTC. V is TRBV5-4 and J is TRBJ1-2; tentatively, D is TRBD1 (5 bases). Per germline, CDR1 SGHNT and CDR2 YYREEE (reference sequence). V was clipped by 0 bases and J by 4 bases, with 16 bases between them. This CDR3 has 16 residues. The entire variable domain, with the rest obtained from reference TRBV5-4 and TRBJ1-2, is as follows: ETGVTQSPTHLIKTRGQQVTLRCSSQSGHNTVSWYQQALGQGPQFIFQYYREEENGRGNFPPRFSGLQFPNYSSELNVNALELDDSALYLCASSLGGTSSFYGYTFGSGTRLTVV.

V gene TRBV9 combines with J gene TRBJ1-2; D is possibly TRBD1 (5 bases). The CDR3 totals 14 residues. CDR1 SGDLS and CDR2 YYNGEE come from the germline V gene. Trimming took off 0 bases at V and 4 bases at J, with 10 bases between the two ends. CDR3 sequence: CASSVEGPGYGYTF. The CDR3 nucleotides read TGTGCCAGCAGCGTAGAGGGGCCCGGCTATGGCTACACCTTC.

V usage is TRBV5-6 and J usage is TRBJ2-1; D gene uncertain. V lost 3 bases, J lost 10 bases, and 14 bases lay in between. The CDR3 is 13 amino acids. CDR1 is SGHDT, CDR2 YYEEEE, per germline. CDR3 in DNA: TGTGCCAGCAGCTCGATGGTGTTGGAGGAGCAGTTCTTC. This sequence encodes CASSSMVLEEQFF.

V and J are TRBV29-1 and TRBJ1-2; D remains unclear. Germline V lookup: CDR1 SQVTM, CDR2 ANQGSEA. V was cut by 4 bases and J by 6 bases, with 15 bases left in between. The CDR3 loop spans 13 amino acids. CDR3 coding DNA: TGCAGCGTTGTGTTCGGGTACCGCGATGGCTACACCTTC. The encoded protein is CSVVFGYRDGYTF.

The chain joins TRBV27 to TRBJ2-7; 10 positions agree with TRBD1. The ends lost 4 bases at V and 5 bases at J; junction bases unmatched: 5. From germline, CDR1 is MNHEY and CDR2 SMNVEV (reference sequence). The CDR3 extends over 14 amino acids. The CDR3 coding sequence is TGTGCCAGCAGTTCAATGACAGGGGGCAACGAGCAGTACTTC. Translating gives CASSSMTGGNEQYF.